These T cell receptor beta chains were read from a single sample in a study of sequential checkpoint blockade in melanoma. The protocol was immunoSEQ multiplex PCR, while the TCRdb copy is restricted to in-frame clones and leaves out a portion. The table records 4,000 or so clones, 15% to 20% of them present only once. The sample was tumor tissue (inferred from file names), taken from a patient given nivolumab and ipilimumab in sequence. Receptor source: a human donor with melanoma. Each CDR3 is given with its conserved first and last residue. A D gene is named only where the DNA matches it firmly. Clone size is shown for a subset of rows, as once, few, many or a class of expanded clone.

D gene,V gene,clone size,J gene,CDR3 protein,CDR3 DNA
.,TRBV5-1,.,TRBJ1-2,CASSTGTSGYGYTF,TGCGCCAGCAGCACTGGGACATCCGGCTATGGCTACACCTTC
TRBD2,TRBV5-1,.,TRBJ2-1,CASSLGLAGWSSYNEQFF,TGCGCCAGCAGCTTGGGACTAGCGGGTTGGAGCTCCTACAATGAGCAGTTCTTC
.,TRBV7-6,many,TRBJ2-3,CASLKQGGGDTQYF,TGTGCCAGCCTGAAACAGGGAGGGGGAGATACGCAGTATTTT
.,TRBV6-1,.,TRBJ1-2,CASSEVSGSGGYTF,TGTGCCAGCAGTGAAGTGTCGGGTAGCGGTGGCTACACCTTC
TRBD1,TRBV5-4,many,TRBJ2-7,CASSWTGSYEQYF,TGTGCCAGCAGCTGGACAGGATCTTACGAGCAGTACTTC
.,TRBV9,few,TRBJ1-6,CASRKGINSPLHF,TGTGCCAGCAGAAAGGGGATAAATTCACCCCTCCACTTT
TRBD1,TRBV11-3,many,TRBJ1-1,CASSSSITGGTEAFF,TGTGCCAGCAGCTCCTCCATCACAGGGGGCACTGAAGCTTTCTTT
.,TRBV6-8,.,TRBJ2-3,CASIAGVAGGSTDTQYF,TGTGCCAGCATCGCAGGGGTGGCTGGGGGTAGCACAGATACGCAGTATTTT
.,TRBV29-1,.,TRBJ1-5,CSARDNYNQPQHF,TGCAGCGCCCGGGATAATTACAATCAGCCCCAGCATTTT
.,TRBV11-3,many,TRBJ1-1,CASSLDSMMNTEAFF,TGTGCCAGCAGCTTGGACAGTATGATGAACACTGAAGCTTTCTTT
.,TRBV11-3,many,TRBJ2-5,CASSGRAGRETQYF,TGTGCCAGCAGCGGGCGCGCAGGGAGGGAGACCCAGTACTTC
TRBD1,TRBV11-3,many,TRBJ1-5,CASSPLPIGGRYSNQPQHF,TGTGCCAGCAGCCCCCTCCCGATAGGGGGCCGTTATAGCAATCAGCCCCAGCATTTT
.,TRBV5-1,.,TRBJ1-1,CASSLEAGANTEAFF,TGCGCCAGCAGCTTGGAGGCAGGCGCGAACACTGAAGCTTTCTTT
.,TRBV11-3,many,TRBJ2-1,CASSLVGTRVWNEQFF,TGTGCCAGCAGCTTAGTCGGGACAAGGGTGTGGAATGAGCAGTTCTTC
.,TRBV11-3,medium-sized,TRBJ1-6,CASSLEGLNSPLHF,TGTGCCAGCAGCTTGGAGGGCTTGAATTCACCCCTCCACTTT
.,TRBV19,.,TRBJ2-3,CASSMILVDTQYF,TGTGCCAGTAGTATGATCCTTGTGGATACGCAGTATTTT
.,TRBV5-1,few,TRBJ2-3,CASSVPTDTDTQYF,TGCGCCAGCAGTGTACCCACCGACACAGATACGCAGTATTTT
.,TRBV6-8,few,TRBJ2-3,CASSPRDTDTQYF,TGTGCCAGCAGTCCCCGGGACACAGATACGCAGTATTTT
.,TRBV9,many,TRBJ1-3,CASSARTASSGNTIYF,TGTGCCAGCAGCGCACGGACAGCTTCCTCTGGAAACACCATATATTTT